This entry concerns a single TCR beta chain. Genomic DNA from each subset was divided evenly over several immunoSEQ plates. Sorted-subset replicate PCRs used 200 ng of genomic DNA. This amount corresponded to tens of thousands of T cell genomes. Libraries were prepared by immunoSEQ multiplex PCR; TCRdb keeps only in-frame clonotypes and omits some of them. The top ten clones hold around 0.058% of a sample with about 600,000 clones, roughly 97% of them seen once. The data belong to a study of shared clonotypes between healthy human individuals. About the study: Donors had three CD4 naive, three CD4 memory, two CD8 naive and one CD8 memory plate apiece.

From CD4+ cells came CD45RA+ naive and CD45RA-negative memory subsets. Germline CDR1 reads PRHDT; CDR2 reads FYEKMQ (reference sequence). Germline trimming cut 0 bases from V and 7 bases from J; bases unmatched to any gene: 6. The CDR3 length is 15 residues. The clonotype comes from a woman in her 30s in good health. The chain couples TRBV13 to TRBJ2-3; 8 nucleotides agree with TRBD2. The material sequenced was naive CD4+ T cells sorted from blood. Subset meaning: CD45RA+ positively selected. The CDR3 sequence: CASSLGGTRPHTQYF. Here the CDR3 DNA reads TGTGCCAGCAGCTTAGGTGGGACTAGACCTCATACGCAGTATTTT.